A single sample is the source of the 9 T cell receptor beta chains below, sequenced in a study of Graves' ophthalmopathy and Graves' hyperthyroidism. As the template, RNA transcripts were used to amplify TCR beta CDR3 regions. The workflow started with a first-round RT-PCR run with HTBI primers and then moved on to a second-round multiplex PCR. TCRdb passed the multiplex PCR reads through MiXCR, listing each CDR3 protein once. The sample holds roughly 480,000 distinct CDR3 sequences, about an eighth seen once. The sequenced material came from blood. These receptors were obtained from a woman in her thirties with Graves' ophthalmopathy.

Of note for this clonotype: A much larger clone sits a single nucleotide away, making a read error possible. V is TRBV20-1 and J is TRBJ2-7; D unclear. Germline-derived CDR1 and CDR2 are DFQATT and SNEGSKA (reference sequence). This CDR3 has 15 residues. CDR3 region: CGARDRWEDSYEQYF. The CDR3 nucleotides read TGCGGTGCTAGAGATAGATGGGAAGACTCCTACGAGCAGTACTTC.

At least ten counts were recorded for this clonotype. The V gene is TRBV2, the J gene TRBJ1-2; a weak D match, TRBD1 (5 bases). Germline V gene lookup returns CDR1 SNHLY and CDR2 FYNNEI. This CDR3 comprises 14 residues. Trimming took off 2 bases at V and 4 bases at J, with 11 bases between the two ends. The CDR3 protein is CASSERQRSYGYTF. DNA for the CDR3: TGTGCCAGCAGTGAAAGACAGCGATCCTATGGCTACACCTTC.

There are many counts of this clonotype. The chain employs TRBV5-1 and TRBJ1-1; TRBD1 agrees at 8 bases. With V trimmed by 0 bases and J by 6 bases, 4 bases remained unmatched. The V gene's germline CDR1 is SGHRS and CDR2 YFSETQ. The CDR3 totals 14 residues. The CDR3 DNA follows: TGCGCCAGCAGCTTGGGGACAGGGAGGTCTGAAGCTTTCTTT. This encodes CASSLGTGRSEAFF.

This clonotype has more than one count but fewer than ten. This rearrangement joins TRBV3-1 to TRBJ1-2; D may be TRBD1 (6 bases). The germline V and J ends were trimmed by 8 bases and 6 bases, with 16 bases remaining between them. The CDR3 covers 13 residues. Germline loops: CDR1 LGHDT, CDR2 YNNKEL (reference sequence). For the CDR3, the DNA is TGTGCCAGCGCCGGCCTCGGGGGGCATGGCTACACCTTC. It is translated as CASAGLGGHGYTF.

This clonotype was seen ten or more times. The rearrangement joins TRBV20-1 to TRBJ1-2; D is uncertain. The CDR3 spans 13 residues. Looked up from germline, CDR1 is DFQATT and CDR2 is SNEGSKA (reference sequence). Between the trimmed V and J ends, which lost 0 bases and 4 bases, there was a span of 9 bases. The CDR3 spells CSARDRYSYGYTF. As DNA, the CDR3 is TGCAGTGCTAGAGACCGCTACAGCTATGGCTACACCTTC.

In DNA form, the CDR3 reads TGTGCCAGCAGACCGGGACAGGGGGCCCCCAGCTCCTACGAGCAGTACTTC. Translating gives CASRPGQGAPSSYEQYF. This chain connects TRBV6-1 to TRBJ2-7; 12 bases agree with TRBD1. Germline trimming cut 6 bases from V and 0 bases from J; bases unmatched to any gene: 9. CDR1 is MNHNS, CDR2 SASEGT, per germline. The CDR3 is made up of 17 amino acids.

The V call is TRBV6-5, the J call TRBJ1-2; D unclear. The germline V and J ends were trimmed by 4 bases and 2 bases, with 8 bases remaining between them. The CDR3 spans 13 residues. Germline V gene lookup returns CDR1 MNHEY and CDR2 SVGAGI. The CDR3 DNA reads TGTGCCAGCAGTTGGGGTCTGAACTATGGCTACACCTTC. Translated: CASSWGLNYGYTF.

This clonotype was recorded at least ten times. V and J are TRBV5-1 and TRBJ2-5; D unresolved. The CDR3 runs 16 residues. Trimming stripped 0 bases from V and 5 bases from J, with 17 bases between. CDR1 is SGHRS, CDR2 YFSETQ, per germline. The CDR3 DNA is TGCGCCAGCAGCTTGGTCGGAAGCTCGGTAATCGAGACCCAGTACTTC. Amino acids: CASSLVGSSVIETQYF.

This clonotype was seen repeatedly, ten times or more. The V gene is TRBV7-8, the J gene TRBJ1-2, with unresolved D. V gave up 4 bases and J gave up 8 bases, with 23 bases separating them. The V gene's germline CDR1 is SGHVS and CDR2 FQNEAQ. The CDR3 length is 16 residues. CDR3: CASSSPAAQAIQGYTF. The CDR3 nucleotides read TGTGCCAGCAGCTCCCCAGCGGCCCAGGCCATTCAAGGCTACACCTTC.